Here is one T cell receptor beta chain with its context. TCRdb ran MiXCR on the PCR reads and lists one entry per CDR3 protein. The sample lists 15,000 or so distinct CDR3 sequences; approximately 54% were seen once. These data come from a study of tumor-infiltrating lymphocytes in oesophageal squamous cell carcinoma. The CDR3 sequence is 13 residues long. The V gene lost 6 bases and the J gene lost 4 bases, with 10 bases spanning the gap. Per the germline V gene, CDR1 is MNHGY and CDR2 is SAAAGT. The receptor was isolated from a female donor with esophageal squamous cell carcinoma. The specimen was esophageal tumor tissue. V is TRBV6-8 and J is TRBJ2-1; no clear D. The CDR3 coding sequence is TGTGCCAGCAGGGCGGACGGGTACAATGAGCAGTTCTTC. Amino acids: CASRADGYNEQFF.